Presented here are 27 T cell receptor beta chains from one specimen sequenced in a study of Graves' ophthalmopathy and Graves' hyperthyroidism. RNA transcripts provided the template for amplifying TCR beta CDR3 regions. HTBI primers were employed in first-round RT-PCR, then a second-round multiplex PCR followed. TCRdb reanalysed the multiplex PCR reads using MiXCR and keeps one entry per CDR3 protein. The sample has around 1,200,000 distinct CDR3 sequences; about 35% are singletons. Sequencing input: peripheral blood or thyroid tissue (not recorded which). The receptors were sampled from an adult man with Graves' hyperthyroidism.

V usage is TRBV10-1 and J usage is TRBJ1-1; 11 bases match TRBD1. V shed 6 bases, J shed 1 base, and the junction held 7 bases outside the gene matches. This CDR3 has 16 residues. Per germline, CDR1 WNHNN and CDR2 SYGVQD (reference sequence). CDR3 coding DNA: TGCGCCAGCAGACACCCGGGACAGGGGGAGAACACTGAAGCTTTCTTT. Protein: CASRHPGQGENTEAFF.

This clonotype was detected ten times or more. J is TRBJ2-5 and V is TRBV7-8; D is unresolved. V lost 5 bases, J lost 5 bases, and 15 bases lay in between. CDR3 length: 14 residues. Germline CDR1 reads SGHVS; CDR2 reads FQNEAQ. Here the CDR3 DNA reads TGTGCCAGCAGCGCCCCTGATCGGGTTGAGACCCAGTACTTC. Residues: CASSAPDRVETQYF.

This clonotype has ten or more counts. The chain uses TRBV29-1 and TRBJ2-7; no clear D. Germline V gives CDR1 SQVTM, CDR2 ANQGSEA. The V end was cut by 6 bases, the J end by 4 bases, with 16 bases between. CDR3 length: 13 amino acids. Here the CDR3 DNA reads TGCAGCGTGATTCTCCCTACCTTATACGAGCAGTACTTC. Residues: CSVILPTLYEQYF.

The chain carries TRBV5-6 and TRBJ2-5; possible D gene TRBD1, 7 bases. The CDR3 runs to 15 residues. The germline gives CDR1 SGHDT, CDR2 YYEEEE. V lost 3 bases, J lost 0 bases, and 12 bases lay in between. CDR3 sequence reads: CASSWGDSYQETQYF. The CDR3 region has the DNA TGTGCCAGCAGCTGGGGGGACAGTTACCAAGAGACCCAGTACTTC.

This clonotype was picked up many times. The chain is built from TRBV7-8 and TRBJ2-5; the D is unclear. Germline assignment: CDR1 SGHVS and CDR2 FQNEAQ. The CDR3 is 13 amino acids. Trimming stripped 2 bases from V and 3 bases from J, with 7 bases between. The CDR3 bases are TGTGCCAGCAGCTTAACCCAGGAAGAGACCCAGTACTTC. Translated: CASSLTQEETQYF.

This rearrangement joins TRBV2 to TRBJ1-1; the D gene is possibly TRBD1 (6 bases). The CDR3 extends over 12 amino acids. V lost 3 bases and J lost 7, with 9 bases in between. Germline CDR1 SNHLY, CDR2 FYNNEI. This CDR3 reads CASSERTDEAFF. The CDR3 coding sequence is TGTGCCAGCAGTGAGAGGACAGATGAAGCTTTCTTT. The entire variable domain, with the rest obtained from reference TRBV2 and TRBJ1-1, is as follows: EPEVTQTPSHQVTQMGQEVILRCVPISNHLYFYWYRQILGQKVEFLVSFYNNEISEKSEIFDDQFSVERPDGSNFTLKIRSTKLEDSAMYFCASSERTDEAFFGQGTRLTVV.

In its sample, this clonotype was seen many times. The CDR3 sequence: CASGISTGYQYEQYF. Here the CDR3 DNA reads TGTGCCAGCGGCATATCGACAGGGTATCAGTACGAGCAGTACTTC. This chain uses TRBV6-1 with TRBJ2-7; 7 bases match TRBD1. With 8 bases clipped from V and 4 bases from J, the junction kept 14 bases outside the gene matches. The CDR3 is made up of 15 amino acids. The germline V gene has CDR1 MNHNS and CDR2 SASEGT.

The rearrangement uses TRBV2 and TRBJ2-5; D gene ambiguous. The V end was cut by 8 bases, the J end by 9 bases, with 13 bases between. The CDR3 length is 11 residues. Germline lookup yields CDR1 SNHLY and CDR2 FYNNEI. DNA for the CDR3: TGTGCCAGCTCTCCCCAAGCGCCCCAGTACTTC. Translating gives CASSPQAPQYF.

This clonotype has more than one count but fewer than ten. The conserved phenylalanine or tryptophan is not found at the CDR3 terminus, so this likely reflects a read error. The limits of the CDR3 on the DNA are not certain, so only TCRdb's listed CDR3 is given. The chain joins TRBV7-2 to TRBJ2-5; the table's D call TRBD2 went unverified against the DNA. The CDR3 spans 11 amino acids, including both terminal residues. Germline V gene sequence: CDR1 SGHTA, CDR2 FQGNSA. The CDR3 reads CASSLLGGPRG.

This clonotype was detected only a few times. The V and J genes are TRBV5-5 and TRBJ2-7, with D tentatively TRBD1 (6 bases). The V gene's germline CDR1 is SGHKS and CDR2 YYEKEE (reference sequence). V was pared by 8 bases and J by 1 base, with 19 bases between. The CDR3 spans 15 residues. The CDR3, as DNA: TGTGCCAGTGGCCCCCCAGGGACAAGATCCTACGAGCAGTACTTC. This encodes CASGPPGTRSYEQYF.

The chain joins TRBV6-5 to TRBJ2-2; 7 nucleotides match TRBD1. There are 15 residues in the CDR3. Germline V gene data show CDR1 as MNHEY and CDR2 as SVGAGI. V lost 2 bases to trimming and J lost 4 bases; unmatched junction nucleotides: 4. CDR3 region: CASSYNRGGTGELFF. The DNA for the CDR3 is TGTGCCAGCAGTTACAACAGGGGTGGCACCGGGGAGCTGTTTTTT.

The chain employs TRBV6-5 and TRBJ1-4; no firm D call. V gave up 6 bases and J gave up 8 bases, with 10 bases separating them. The CDR3 length is 12 residues. The germline gives CDR1 MNHEY, CDR2 SVGAGI. The CDR3 DNA reads TGTGCCAGCAGCACCCGAGCGGAAAAACTGTTTTTT. Translating it yields CASSTRAEKLFF.

This clonotype was seen at least ten times. The genes are TRBV7-8 and TRBJ1-3; unclear D gene. This CDR3 region has 15 residues. V gave up 2 bases and J gave up 2 bases, with 10 bases separating them. Germline-derived CDR1 and CDR2 are SGHVS and FQNEAQ. The CDR3 sequence: CASSLRFGAGNTIYF. In DNA form, the CDR3 reads TGTGCCAGCAGCTTAAGGTTCGGCGCTGGAAACACCATATATTTT.

The gene calls are TRBV15 and TRBJ1-6; D possibly corresponds to TRBD1 (6 bases). Looked up from germline, CDR1 is LNHNV and CDR2 is YYDKDF (reference sequence). The CDR3 consists of 17 residues. With 1 base removed from V and 0 bases from J, the gap between germline ends came to 10 bases. CDR3 coding DNA: TGTGCCACCAGCAGAGGGACAGAGCGCTCCTATAATTCACCCCTCCACTTT. This codes for CATSRGTERSYNSPLHF.

A note on this clonotype: Possible read error: a much larger clone is one base away. V gene TRBV11-2 combines with J gene TRBJ2-7; TRBD1 matches at 9 bases. Germline loops: CDR1 SGHAT, CDR2 FQNNGV. The CDR3 is 14 residues long. In DNA, the CDR3 is TGTGCCAACAGCTTAGTTGGGACAGGGAAGCGGCAGTACTTC. Translating gives CANSLVGTGKRQYF.

This chain links TRBV6-5 with TRBJ2-5; D is perhaps TRBD1 or TRBD2 (5 bases each). The V gene's germline CDR1 is MNHEY and CDR2 SVGAGI. This CDR3 has 15 amino acids. Trimming took off 6 bases at V and 1 base at J, with 15 bases between the two ends. This CDR3 reads CASRGDGAPQETQYF. The CDR3 DNA reads as TGTGCCAGCAGGGGGGATGGGGCGCCCCAAGAGACCCAGTACTTC.

The chain is built from TRBV19 and TRBJ1-5; the D is unclear. This CDR3 is built from 13 residues. CDR1 is LNHDA, CDR2 SQIVND, per germline (reference sequence). The V gene lost 9 bases and the J gene lost 7 bases, with 16 bases spanning the gap. The CDR3 DNA reads TGTGCCAGCGCCACGGTTGCGGGCCAGCCCCAGCATTTT. Translated: CASATVAGQPQHF.

V gene TRBV10-2 combines with J gene TRBJ1-1; no definite D call. The germline gives CDR1 WSHSY, CDR2 SAAADI. This CDR3 has 14 residues. Deletions cut 2 bases from V and 1 base from J, with 8 bases between. The CDR3 sequence: CASSEDEPNTEAFF. The CDR3, as DNA: TGCGCCAGCAGTGAGGACGAACCGAACACTGAAGCTTTCTTT.

The chain employs TRBV7-2 and TRBJ2-7, with TRBD2 matching over 9 bases. Germline-derived CDR1 and CDR2 are SGHTA and FQGNSA. V trimming: 1 base; J trimming: 7 bases; junction bases outside the gene matches: 8. This CDR3 has 15 residues. The CDR3, as DNA: TGTGCCAGCAGCTTAGTTGCGGGGGGGGGGGGTGAGCAGTACTTC. This sequence encodes CASSLVAGGGGEQYF.

V and J are TRBV4-1 and TRBJ1-5; D is unclear. This CDR3 is 17 amino acids long. Trimming cost V 3 bases and J 7 bases, with 22 bases left between them. The germline V gene encodes CDR1 MGHRA and CDR2 YSYEKL. This CDR3 is CASSHPLGRHAEQPQHF. DNA for the CDR3: TGCGCCAGCAGCCATCCCCTGGGCCGACATGCCGAACAGCCCCAGCATTTT.

The chain combines TRBV9 with TRBJ1-1, with TRBD1 as a possible D gene (5 bases). This CDR3 is 15 amino acids long. In germline, CDR1 is SGDLS, CDR2 YYNGEE. Trimming cost V 4 bases and J 10 bases, with 23 bases left between them. CDR3 nucleotides: TGTGCCAGCAGCCAAACCATTCAGGGCCTGCCGGGAGCTTTCTTT. Residues: CASSQTIQGLPGAFF.

The chain is built from TRBV2 and TRBJ2-3; a weak D match, TRBD1 (6 bases). Trimming took off 7 bases at V and 8 bases at J, with 13 bases between the two ends. From germline, CDR1 is SNHLY and CDR2 FYNNEI. The CDR3 length is 12 residues. CDR3 loop: CASMQGLGTQYF. The DNA for the CDR3 is TGTGCCAGCATGCAGGGGCTTGGTACGCAGTATTTT.

This clonotype was found many times. The chain is built from TRBV20-1 and TRBJ1-6, with TRBD1 matching over 8 bases. J gave up 10 bases and V 6 bases, and 8 bases lay outside the gene matches. The CDR3 has 13 amino acids. Germline CDR1 is DFQATT and CDR2 is SNEGSKA (reference sequence). CDR3 loop: CSAVTGDESPLHF. CDR3 DNA: TGCAGTGCAGTGACAGGGGATGAATCACCCCTCCACTTT.

The sample holds one count of this clonotype. The chain carries TRBV19 and TRBJ1-4, with 7 bases lining up with TRBD1. V lost 7 bases and J lost 7; bases outside the gene matches: 6. The CDR3 length is 13 residues. Germline-derived CDR1 and CDR2 are LNHDA and SQIVND (reference sequence). The CDR3 DNA is TGTGCCAGTACTCTGACAGGGTCTGAAAAACTGTTTTTT. It yields the protein CASTLTGSEKLFF. Full variable domain (remainder filled in from reference TRBV19 and TRBJ1-4): DGGITQSPKYLFRKEGQNVTLSCEQNLNHDAMYWYRQDPGQGLRLIYYSQIVNDFQKGDIAEGYSVSREKKESFPLTVTSAQKNPTAFYLCASTLTGSEKLFFGSGTQLSVL.

This clonotype came up once. The V call is TRBV12-3 or TRBV12-4, the J call TRBJ2-7, with TRBD1 identical over 10 bases. This CDR3 has 13 residues. J gave up 6 bases and V 5 bases, and 4 bases lay outside the gene matches. This CDR3 is CASSGWTGGEQYF. The CDR3 DNA follows: TGTGCCAGCAGTGGATGGACAGGGGGCGAGCAGTACTTC.

This clonotype was observed many times. This rearrangement joins TRBV7-7 to TRBJ2-5; D call uncertain. Germline loops: CDR1 SSHAT, CDR2 FNYEAQ (reference sequence). Trimming left V 5 bases short and J 5 bases short, with 18 bases between. The CDR3 is made up of 15 amino acids. In DNA form, the CDR3 reads TGTGCCAGCAGCCCGTTCTTCGAACCTGGGGAGACCCAGTACTTC. Amino acids: CASSPFFEPGETQYF.

The table lists this clonotype with many counts. The chain has TRBV29-1 and TRBJ2-7, with TRBD2 identical over 9 bases. V lost 0 bases, J lost 0 bases, and 3 bases stayed unmatched. The germline V gene has CDR1 SQVTM and CDR2 ANQGSEA. The CDR3 is 15 amino acids. This CDR3 is CSVEDLAGSSYEQYF. The CDR3, as DNA: TGCAGCGTTGAAGATCTAGCGGGAAGCTCCTACGAGCAGTACTTC.